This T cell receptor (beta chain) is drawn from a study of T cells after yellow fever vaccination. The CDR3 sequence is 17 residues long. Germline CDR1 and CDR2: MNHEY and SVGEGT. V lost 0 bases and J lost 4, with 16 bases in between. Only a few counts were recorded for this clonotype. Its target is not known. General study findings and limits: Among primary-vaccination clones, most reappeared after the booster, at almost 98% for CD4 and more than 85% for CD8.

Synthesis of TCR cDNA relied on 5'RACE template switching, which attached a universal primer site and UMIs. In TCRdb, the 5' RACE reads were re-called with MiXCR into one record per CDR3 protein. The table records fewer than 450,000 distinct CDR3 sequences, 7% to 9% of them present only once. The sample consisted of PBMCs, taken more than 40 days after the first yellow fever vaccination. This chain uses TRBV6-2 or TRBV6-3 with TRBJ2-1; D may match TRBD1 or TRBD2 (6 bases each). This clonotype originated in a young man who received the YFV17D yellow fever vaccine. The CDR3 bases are TGTGCCAGCAGTTACTCAGTCGGGGGCGAACTTTACAATGAGCAGTTCTTC. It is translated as CASSYSVGGELYNEQFF.